The 9 T cell receptor beta chains reported below all come from one sample, sequenced in a study of patients and donors after allogeneic stem cell transplantation. Each CDR3 protein gets one entry after TCRdb re-called the RT-PCR reads with MiXCR. Of 920,000 or so distinct CDR3 sequences listed, under 20% are singletons. Sequenced: blood, either unsorted or a sorted T cell fraction (not recorded which). These receptors were collected from a human donor who was either an allogeneic HSCT recipient or a stem cell or donor lymphocyte infusion donor (not recorded which). It is not recorded whose cells these are; they may come from a transplant donor.

J is TRBJ2-1 and V is TRBV20-1; 9 nucleotides match TRBD2. Per germline, CDR1 DFQATT and CDR2 SNEGSKA (reference sequence). V gave up 5 bases and J gave up 4 bases; unmatched junction bases: 6. CDR3 length: 14 residues. The CDR3 DNA reads TGCAGTGCTGCGACTAGCGGCCGTTACAATGAGCAGTTCTTC. This gives the protein CSAATSGRYNEQFF.

This clonotype was seen more than once but under ten times. The chain couples TRBV19 to TRBJ2-2, with D perhaps TRBD2 (6 bases). Germline CDR1 reads LNHDA; CDR2 reads SQIVND (reference sequence). V lost 1 base, J lost 3 bases, and 12 bases lay in between. The CDR3 has 16 residues. The CDR3 bases are TGTGCCAGTAGTATAGGACTAGTCTTCGACACCGGGGAGCTGTTTTTT. Its protein is CASSIGLVFDTGELFF.

This clonotype was counted a few times. V gene TRBV27 combines with J gene TRBJ1-4; D gene ambiguous. V was trimmed by 5 bases and J by 8 bases, leaving 15 bases between them. CDR3 length: 14 residues. Germline V lookup: CDR1 MNHEY, CDR2 SMNVEV (reference sequence). The CDR3 here is CASSPLSGEEKLFF. CDR3 coding DNA: TGTGCCAGCAGTCCCCTCAGCGGGGAGGAAAAACTGTTTTTT.

The chain combines TRBV21-1 with TRBJ2-7. TRBV21-1 is a pseudogene locus. The CDR3 runs to 16 residues. The CDR3 DNA sequence: TGTGCCAGCAGCAAACCACGCAGGCACTTTACCTACGAGCAGTACTTC. Translating gives CASSKPRRHFTYEQYF.

V usage is TRBV5-1 and J usage is TRBJ1-5; unclear D gene. This CDR3 region has 14 residues. Trimming removed 0 bases at V and 8 bases at J, with 12 bases between. Germline CDR1 reads SGHRS; CDR2 reads YFSETQ. This CDR3 is CASSLGISGEPQHF. The CDR3 nucleotides are TGCGCCAGCAGCTTGGGGATTTCGGGTGAGCCCCAGCATTTT.

This clonotype has just a few counts. The chain is built from TRBV2 and TRBJ1-1; D gene ambiguous. Germline V gene lookup returns CDR1 SNHLY and CDR2 FYNNEI. CDR3 size: 12 residues. V lost 0 bases to trimming and J lost 11 bases, with 10 bases between them. CDR3: CASSEATWRAFF. The DNA of the CDR3 is TGTGCCAGCAGTGAAGCTACGTGGCGTGCTTTCTTT.

The table lists this clonotype with a count of one. The V and J genes are TRBV3-1 and TRBJ2-1; possibly TRBD2 for D (6 bases). Germline CDR1 reads LGHDT; CDR2 reads YNNKEL (reference sequence). Trimming removed 0 bases from V and 0 bases from J, with 12 bases in between. This CDR3 is built from 17 residues. The DNA for the CDR3 is TGTGCCAGCAGCCAAGACCTAGGGACTCACTCCTACAATGAGCAGTTCTTC. It yields the protein CASSQDLGTHSYNEQFF.

There are a few counts of this clonotype. The CDR3 DNA is TGTGCCAGCAGCGCAGGACAGGGGGTCGGGGAGCTGTTTTTT. Translated: CASSAGQGVGELFF. J is TRBJ2-2 and V is TRBV9, with 10 nucleotides matching TRBD1. V was pared by 3 bases and J by 7 bases, with 3 bases of the junction left unmatched. Germline V CDR1 and CDR2: SGDLS, YYNGEE. The CDR3 covers 14 residues. The full variable domain, with the rest looked up from reference TRBV9 and TRBJ2-2, is DSGVTQTPKHLITATGQRVTLRCSPRSGDLSVYWYQQSLDQGLQFLIQYYNGEERAKGNILERFSAQQFPDLHSELNLSSLELGDSALYFCASSAGQGVGELFFGEGSRLTVL.

This chain connects TRBV7-2 to TRBJ2-4; tentatively, D is TRBD1 (6 bases). Trimming cost V 7 bases and J 0 bases, with 19 bases left between them. The CDR3 has 17 residues. The germline gives CDR1 SGHTA, CDR2 FQGNSA. The CDR3 sequence is CASKTGKVFLAKNIQYF. The CDR3 nucleotides read TGTGCCAGCAAAACAGGGAAGGTCTTTTTAGCCAAAAACATTCAGTACTTC.